Sequencing of this TCR beta chain was carried out in a study of Tregs in tolerant kidney transplant recipients. Study-wide points: Changing PCR primers prevented nucleotide comparison between some patients' samples.

Profiled with immunoSEQ multiplex PCR; TCRdb holds only in-frame clones, not every one. The data show about 21,000 clones, with approximately 84% seen just once and about 23% held by the top ten. A note on this clone: The antigen is undetermined.

Related graft donors supplied nonmyeloablative bone marrow transplants, and mixed chimerism was transient. Unstimulated Tregs (CD4+CD25+CD127-) and CD4+CD25- non-Tregs were sorted from PBMCs. Source: CD8+ T cells from blood (PBMCs), taken 6 months after the transplant. The source is a human patient who received a combined kidney and bone marrow transplant. Some T cells may be the graft donor's.

CDR3 sequence reads: CASSVEGLAGGPSDEQFF. The CDR3 DNA reads as TGTGCCAGCAGCGTAGAGGGACTAGCGGGGGGGCCTTCGGATGAGCAGTTCTTC. The chain recombines TRBV9 with TRBJ2-1; 16 bases map to TRBD2. The CDR3 consists of 18 residues. After removal of 0 bases from V and 8 bases from J, the junction contained 8 bases not matched to a gene. Germline CDR1 is SGDLS and CDR2 is YYNGEE.